This entry concerns a single TCR beta chain. Sequencing used immunoSEQ multiplex PCR; TCRdb keeps in-frame clones, though not all of them. The sample has 240,000 or so clones, about 86% seen once. Participant age was roughly 18 to 89 years, and participants resided in 24 US areas. Assignments of participants to cohorts depended upon their own reported clinical history. The CDR3 consists of 15 residues. V dropped 0 bases and J dropped 4 bases, with 8 bases sitting between them. CDR1 is SGHRS, CDR2 YFSETQ, per germline. This specimen belongs to a study of blood T cell repertoires in COVID-19. Study in general: The United States, Italy and Spain provided the acute and convalescent COVID-19 samples. T cells, B-cell-depleted T cells, or PBMCs supplied cDNA or gDNA.

This TCR was sampled from a woman aged 40 to 55 with acute COVID-19. Sequencing was performed on PBMCs or T cells enriched from blood (not recorded which). This chain connects TRBV5-1 to TRBJ1-6, with a weak D call TRBD1 (5 bases). CDR3 nucleotides: TGCGCCAGCAGCTTGGCCGGGGGATATAATTCACCCCTCCACTTT. This sequence encodes CASSLAGGYNSPLHF.